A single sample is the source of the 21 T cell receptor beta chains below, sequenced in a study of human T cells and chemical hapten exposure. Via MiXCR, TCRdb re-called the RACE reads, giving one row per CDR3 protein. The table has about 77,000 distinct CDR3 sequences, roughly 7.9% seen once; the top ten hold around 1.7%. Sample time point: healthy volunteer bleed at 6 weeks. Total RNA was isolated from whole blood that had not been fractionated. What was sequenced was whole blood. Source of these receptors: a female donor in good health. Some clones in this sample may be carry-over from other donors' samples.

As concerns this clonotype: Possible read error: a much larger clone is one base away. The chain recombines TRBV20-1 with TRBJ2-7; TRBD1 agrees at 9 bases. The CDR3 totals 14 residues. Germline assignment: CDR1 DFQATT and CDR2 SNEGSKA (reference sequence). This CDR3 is CSAERRGQGYKQYF. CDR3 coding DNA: TGCAGTGCCGAACGTCGGGGACAGGGCTACAAGCAGTACTTC.

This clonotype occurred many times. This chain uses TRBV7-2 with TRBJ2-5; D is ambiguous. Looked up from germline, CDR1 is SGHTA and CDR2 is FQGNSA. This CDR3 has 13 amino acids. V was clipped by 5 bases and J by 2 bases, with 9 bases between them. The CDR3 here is CASSPGPQETQYF. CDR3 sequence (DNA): TGTGCCAGCAGCCCCGGACCTCAAGAGACCCAGTACTTC. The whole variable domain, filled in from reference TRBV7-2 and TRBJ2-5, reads GAGVSQSPSNKVTEKGKDVELRCDPISGHTALYWYRQSLGQGLEFLIYFQGNSAPDKSGLPSDRFSAERTGGSVSTLTIQRTQQEDSAVYLCASSPGPQETQYFGPGTRLLVL.

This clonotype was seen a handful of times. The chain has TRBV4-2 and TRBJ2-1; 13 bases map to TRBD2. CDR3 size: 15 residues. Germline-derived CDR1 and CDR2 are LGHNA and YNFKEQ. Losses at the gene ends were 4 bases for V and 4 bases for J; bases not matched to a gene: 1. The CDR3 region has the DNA TGTGCCAGCAGCCTACTAGCGGGGGGGTACAATGAGCAGTTCTTC. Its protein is CASSLLAGGYNEQFF.

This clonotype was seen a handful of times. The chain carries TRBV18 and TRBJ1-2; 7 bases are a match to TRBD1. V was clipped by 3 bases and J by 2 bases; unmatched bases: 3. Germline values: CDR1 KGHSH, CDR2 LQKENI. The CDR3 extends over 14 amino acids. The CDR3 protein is CASSPGQVNYGYTF. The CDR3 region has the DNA TGTGCCAGCTCACCCGGACAGGTCAACTATGGCTACACCTTC.

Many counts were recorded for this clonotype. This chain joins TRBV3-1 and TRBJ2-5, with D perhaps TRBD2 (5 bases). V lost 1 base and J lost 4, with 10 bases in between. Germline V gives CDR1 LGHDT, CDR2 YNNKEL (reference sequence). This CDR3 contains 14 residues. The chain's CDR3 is CASSQGGRGETQYF. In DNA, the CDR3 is TGTGCCAGCAGCCAAGGTGGGAGAGGAGAGACCCAGTACTTC.

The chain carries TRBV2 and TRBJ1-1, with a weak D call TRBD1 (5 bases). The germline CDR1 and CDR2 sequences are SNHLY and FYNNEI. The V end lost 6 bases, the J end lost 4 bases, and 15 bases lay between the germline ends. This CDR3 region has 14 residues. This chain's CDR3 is CASRTVRRSTEAFF. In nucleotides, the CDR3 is TGTGCCAGCAGGACAGTCAGGAGGTCCACTGAAGCTTTCTTT.

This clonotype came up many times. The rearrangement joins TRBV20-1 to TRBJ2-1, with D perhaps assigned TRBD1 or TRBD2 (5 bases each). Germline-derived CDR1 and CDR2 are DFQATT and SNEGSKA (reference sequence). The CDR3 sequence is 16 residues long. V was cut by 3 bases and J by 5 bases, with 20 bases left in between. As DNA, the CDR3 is TGCAGTGCTAGTGGAAGCCCGGGACGGATTAACAATGAGCAGTTCTTC. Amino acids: CSASGSPGRINNEQFF.

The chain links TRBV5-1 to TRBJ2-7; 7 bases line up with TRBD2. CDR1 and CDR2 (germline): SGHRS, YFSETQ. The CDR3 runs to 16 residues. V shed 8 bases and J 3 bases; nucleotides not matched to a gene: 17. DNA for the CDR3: TGCGCCAGACGGACCCCGGGGGGAGGGTGGGGCTACGAGCAGTACTTC. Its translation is CARRTPGGGWGYEQYF.

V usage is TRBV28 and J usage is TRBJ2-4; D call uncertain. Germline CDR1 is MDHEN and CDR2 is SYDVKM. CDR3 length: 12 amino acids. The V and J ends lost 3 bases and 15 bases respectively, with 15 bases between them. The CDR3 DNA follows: TGTGCCAGCAGTTTGATTGGAGCCCGGGCGTACTTC. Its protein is CASSLIGARAYF.

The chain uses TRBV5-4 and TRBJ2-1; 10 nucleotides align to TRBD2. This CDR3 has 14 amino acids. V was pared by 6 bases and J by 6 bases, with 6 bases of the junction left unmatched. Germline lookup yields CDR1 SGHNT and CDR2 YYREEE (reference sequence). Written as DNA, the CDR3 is TGTGCCAGCAAGGAGCGGGGGGGCCTCAATGAGCAGTTCTTC. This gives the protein CASKERGGLNEQFF.

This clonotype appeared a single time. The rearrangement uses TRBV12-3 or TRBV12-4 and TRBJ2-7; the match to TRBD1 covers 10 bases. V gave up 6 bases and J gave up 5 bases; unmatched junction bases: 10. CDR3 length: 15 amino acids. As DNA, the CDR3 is TGTGCCAGCAGGACCGGGACAGGGGTAAGAAACGAGCAGTACTTC. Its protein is CASRTGTGVRNEQYF.

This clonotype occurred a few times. For the CDR3, the DNA is TGTGCCAGCAGGCCCGGGGGGTGGGGCTACAATGAGCAGTTCTTC. As protein: CASRPGGWGYNEQFF. This chain joins TRBV28 and TRBJ2-1; the match to TRBD2 covers 7 bases. The J segment lost 3 bases and the V segment lost 6 bases, leaving 8 bases of the junction unmatched. CDR1 is MDHEN, CDR2 SYDVKM, per germline. This CDR3 is 15 amino acids long.

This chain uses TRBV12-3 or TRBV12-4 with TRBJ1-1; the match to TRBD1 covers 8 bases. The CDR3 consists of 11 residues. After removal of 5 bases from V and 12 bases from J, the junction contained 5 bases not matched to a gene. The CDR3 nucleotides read TGTGCCAGCAGTCGTCGGACAGGGCCTTTCTTT. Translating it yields CASSRRTGPFF.

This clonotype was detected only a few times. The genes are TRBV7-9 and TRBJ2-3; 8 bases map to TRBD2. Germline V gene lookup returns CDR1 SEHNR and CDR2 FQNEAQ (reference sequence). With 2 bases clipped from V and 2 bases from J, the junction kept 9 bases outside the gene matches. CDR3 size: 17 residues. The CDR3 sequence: CASSLRGSSGSTDTQYF. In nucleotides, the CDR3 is TGTGCCAGCAGCTTACGGGGTTCTAGCGGGTCCACAGATACGCAGTATTTT.

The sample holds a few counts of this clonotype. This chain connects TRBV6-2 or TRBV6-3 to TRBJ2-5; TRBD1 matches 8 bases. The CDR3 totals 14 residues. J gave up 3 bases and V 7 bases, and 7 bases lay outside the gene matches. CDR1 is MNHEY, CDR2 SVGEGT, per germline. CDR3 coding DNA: TGTGCCAGCACCCGAAGGACAGGGAAAGAGACCCAGTACTTC. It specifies CASTRRTGKETQYF.

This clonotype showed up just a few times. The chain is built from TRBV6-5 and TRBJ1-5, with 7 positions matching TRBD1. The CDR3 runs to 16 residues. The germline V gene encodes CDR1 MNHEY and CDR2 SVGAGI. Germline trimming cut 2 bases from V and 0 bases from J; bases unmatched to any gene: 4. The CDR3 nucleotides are TGTGCCAGCAGTTACCCTCGACAGGGTAGCAATCAGCCCCAGCATTTT. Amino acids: CASSYPRQGSNQPQHF.

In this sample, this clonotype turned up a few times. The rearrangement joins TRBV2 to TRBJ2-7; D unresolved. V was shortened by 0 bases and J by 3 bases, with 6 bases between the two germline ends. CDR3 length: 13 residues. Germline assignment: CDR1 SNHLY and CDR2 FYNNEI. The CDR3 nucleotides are TGTGCCAGCAGTGAAGCGGTTTACTACGAGCAGTACTTC. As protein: CASSEAVYYEQYF.

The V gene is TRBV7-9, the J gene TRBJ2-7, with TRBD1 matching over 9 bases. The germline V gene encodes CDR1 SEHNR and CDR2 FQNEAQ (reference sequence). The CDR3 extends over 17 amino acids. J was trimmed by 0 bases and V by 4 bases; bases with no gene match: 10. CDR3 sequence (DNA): TGTGCCAGCAGCTCCATGGACAGGGGCGAGAGCTCCTACGAGCAGTACTTC. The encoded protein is CASSSMDRGESSYEQYF.

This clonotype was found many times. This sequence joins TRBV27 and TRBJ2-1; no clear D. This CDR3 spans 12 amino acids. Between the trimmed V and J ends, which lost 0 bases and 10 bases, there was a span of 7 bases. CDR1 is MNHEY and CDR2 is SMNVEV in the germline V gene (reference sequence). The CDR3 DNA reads TGTGCCAGCAGTTTATCTGGGAACGAGCAGTTCTTC. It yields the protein CASSLSGNEQFF.

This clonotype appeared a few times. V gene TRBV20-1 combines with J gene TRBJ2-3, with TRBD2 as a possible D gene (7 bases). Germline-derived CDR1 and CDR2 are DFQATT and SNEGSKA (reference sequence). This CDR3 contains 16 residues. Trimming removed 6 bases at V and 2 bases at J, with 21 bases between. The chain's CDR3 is CSAGGLAGAITDTQYF. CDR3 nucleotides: TGCAGTGCGGGGGGATTGGCGGGGGCAATCACAGATACGCAGTATTTT.

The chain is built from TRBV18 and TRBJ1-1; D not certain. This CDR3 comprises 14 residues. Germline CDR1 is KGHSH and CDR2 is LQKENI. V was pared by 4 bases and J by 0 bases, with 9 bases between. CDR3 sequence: CASSLNIMNTEAFF. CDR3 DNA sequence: TGTGCCAGCTCACTTAACATAATGAACACTGAAGCTTTCTTT.